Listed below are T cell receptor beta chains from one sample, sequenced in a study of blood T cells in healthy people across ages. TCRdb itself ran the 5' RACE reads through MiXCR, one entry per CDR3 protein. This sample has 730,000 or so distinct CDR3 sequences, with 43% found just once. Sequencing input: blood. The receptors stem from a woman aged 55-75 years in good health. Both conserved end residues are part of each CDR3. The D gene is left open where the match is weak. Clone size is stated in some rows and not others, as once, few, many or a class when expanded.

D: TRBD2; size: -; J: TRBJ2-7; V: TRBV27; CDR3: CASSFMPGLAGGPSHEQYF; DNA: TGTGCCAGCAGTTTCATGCCGGGACTAGCGGGAGGGCCTTCCCACGAGCAGTACTTC
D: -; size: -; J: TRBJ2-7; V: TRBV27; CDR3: CASSLYRPIANSYNEQYF; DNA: TGTGCCAGCAGCTTATATCGACCCATCGCAAACTCCTACAATGAGCAGTACTTC
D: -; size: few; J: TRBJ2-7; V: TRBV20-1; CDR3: CSARQGTSKGEQYF; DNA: TGCAGTGCTAGACAGGGGACGTCCAAGGGCGAGCAGTACTTC
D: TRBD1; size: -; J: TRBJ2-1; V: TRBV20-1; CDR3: CSARSPGTGSNEQFF; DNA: TGCAGTGCTAGAAGTCCCGGGACAGGGTCCAATGAGCAGTTCTTC
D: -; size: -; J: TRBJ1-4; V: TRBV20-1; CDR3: CSVVDATNEKLFF; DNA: TGCAGTGTCGTGGATGCAACTAATGAAAAACTGTTTTTT
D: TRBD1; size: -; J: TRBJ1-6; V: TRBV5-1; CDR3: CACSEGQGNSPLHF; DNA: TGCGCCTGCAGCGAGGGACAGGGAAATTCACCCCTCCACTTT
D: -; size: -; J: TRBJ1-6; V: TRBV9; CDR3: CASSVRSSYNSPLHF; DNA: TGTGCCAGCAGCGTAAGGAGCTCCTATAATTCACCCCTCCACTTT
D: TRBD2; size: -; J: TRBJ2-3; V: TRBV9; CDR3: CASSQTSGRAPDTQYF; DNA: TGTGCCAGCAGTCAGACTAGCGGGAGGGCCCCAGATACGCAGTATTTT
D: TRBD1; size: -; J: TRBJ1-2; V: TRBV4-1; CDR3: CASSQETGVGSYTF; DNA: TGCGCCAGCAGCCAAGAGACAGGGGTCGGGAGCTACACCTTC
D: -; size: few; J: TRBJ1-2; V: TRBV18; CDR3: CASSPIGGHTNYGYTF; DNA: TGTGCCAGCTCACCCATCGGAGGGCACACTAACTATGGCTACACCTTC
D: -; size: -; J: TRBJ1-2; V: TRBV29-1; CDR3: CSVSAWDTSRQGYGYTF; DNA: TGCAGCGTTTCAGCGTGGGACACATCGCGTCAGGGCTATGGCTACACCTTC
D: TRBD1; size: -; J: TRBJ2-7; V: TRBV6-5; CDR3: CASSRGTGLWEQYF; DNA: TGTGCCAGCAGTCGGGGGACAGGGCTGTGGGAGCAGTACTTC
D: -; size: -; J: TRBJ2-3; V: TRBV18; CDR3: CASSPMQGRTDTQYF; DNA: TGTGCCAGCTCACCAATGCAGGGGCGCACAGATACGCAGTATTTT
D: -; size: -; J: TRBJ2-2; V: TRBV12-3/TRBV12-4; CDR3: CASPTGPSNTGELFF; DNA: TGTGCCAGCCCCACAGGGCCCTCGAACACCGGGGAGCTGTTTTTT
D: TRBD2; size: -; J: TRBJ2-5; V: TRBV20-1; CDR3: CSAPRLAGSGEQYF; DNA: TGCAGTGCTCCCCGACTAGCGGGGTCAGGAGAGCAGTACTTC
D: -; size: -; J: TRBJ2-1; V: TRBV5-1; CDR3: CASSLEPGNEQFF; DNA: TGCGCCAGCAGCTTGGAACCTGGCAATGAGCAGTTCTTC
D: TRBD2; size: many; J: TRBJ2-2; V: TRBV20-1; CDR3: CSARALAGNTGELFF; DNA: TGCAGTGCTAGAGCACTAGCGGGGAACACCGGGGAGCTGTTTTTT
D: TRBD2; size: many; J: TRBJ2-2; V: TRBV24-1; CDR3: CATSGNSGGLNTGELFF; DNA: TGTGCCACCAGTGGGAATAGCGGGGGGCTGAACACCGGGGAGCTGTTTTTT
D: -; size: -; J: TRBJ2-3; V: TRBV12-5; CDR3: CASGRTEFLDTQYF; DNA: TGTGCTAGTGGACGGACAGAGTTTCTTGATACGCAGTATTTT
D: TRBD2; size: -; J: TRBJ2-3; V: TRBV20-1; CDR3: CSGSSLADSTDTQYF; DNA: TGCAGTGGTAGTTCCCTAGCGGATAGCACAGATACGCAGTATTTT
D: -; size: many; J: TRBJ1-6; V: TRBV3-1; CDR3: CASSLRGEDSPLHF; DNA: TGTGCCAGCAGCCTGCGCGGGGAGGATTCACCCCTCCACTTT
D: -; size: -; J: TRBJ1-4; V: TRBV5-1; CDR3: CASSLAGVDEKLFF; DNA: TGCGCCAGCAGCTTGGCGGGGGTCGATGAAAAACTGTTTTTT
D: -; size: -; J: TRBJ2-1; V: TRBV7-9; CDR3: CASRPGTATSYEQFF; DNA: TGTGCCAGCAGACCTGGGACCGCTACCTCCTACGAGCAGTTCTTC
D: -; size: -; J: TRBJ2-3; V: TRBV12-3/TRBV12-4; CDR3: CAGKGAASTDTQYF; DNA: TGTGCCGGCAAAGGCGCGGCTAGCACAGATACGCAGTATTTT
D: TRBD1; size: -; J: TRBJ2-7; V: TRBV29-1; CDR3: CSVLTPDRGPYEQYF; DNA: TGCAGCGTACTAACACCGGACAGGGGACCCTACGAGCAGTACTTC
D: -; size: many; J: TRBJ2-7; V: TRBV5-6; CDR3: CASSLRGGEQYF; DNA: TGTGCCAGCAGCTTGAGGGGTGGCGAGCAGTACTTC
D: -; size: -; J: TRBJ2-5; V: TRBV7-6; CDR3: CASRDRPTAAETQYF; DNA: TGTGCCAGCAGAGACAGACCAACAGCCGCAGAGACCCAGTACTTC
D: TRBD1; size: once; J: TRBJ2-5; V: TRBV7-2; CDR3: CASSLGRGTGGETQYF; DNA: TGTGCCAGCAGCTTAGGCCGGGGGACAGGGGGCGAGACCCAGTACTTC
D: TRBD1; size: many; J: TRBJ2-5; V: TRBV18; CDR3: CASSPRTGGETQYF; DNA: TGTGCCAGCTCACCGCGCACAGGGGGAGAGACCCAGTACTTC
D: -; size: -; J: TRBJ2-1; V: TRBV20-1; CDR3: CSAPLTALTGEQFF; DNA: TGCAGTGCTCCCTTAACGGCCCTTACGGGTGAGCAGTTCTTC
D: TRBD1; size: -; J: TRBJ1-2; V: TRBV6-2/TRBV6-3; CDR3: CASRFANRGGYTF; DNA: TGTGCCAGCAGATTCGCCAACAGGGGCGGCTACACCTTC
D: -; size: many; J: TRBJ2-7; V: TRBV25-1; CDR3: CASSDGSYEQYF; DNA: TGTGCCAGCAGTGACGGGAGCTACGAGCAGTACTTC
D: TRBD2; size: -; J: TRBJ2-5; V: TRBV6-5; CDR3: CASSLAGPAQETQYF; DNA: TGTGCCAGCAGCCTAGCGGGACCGGCACAAGAGACCCAGTACTTC
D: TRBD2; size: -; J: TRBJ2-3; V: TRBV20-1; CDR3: CSASPSGGPTDTQYF; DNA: TGCAGTGCTTCACCTAGCGGGGGGCCCACAGATACGCAGTATTTT
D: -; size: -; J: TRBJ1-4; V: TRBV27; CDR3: CASSEAAVANEKLFF; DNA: TGTGCCAGCAGTGAGGCAGCCGTTGCTAATGAAAAACTGTTTTTT
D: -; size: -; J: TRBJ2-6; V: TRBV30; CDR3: CAWSVGGSGAHVLTF; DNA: TGTGCCTGGAGTGTAGGGGGGTCTGGGGCCCACGTCCTGACTTTC
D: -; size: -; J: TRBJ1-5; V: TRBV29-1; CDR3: CSVASRVGNQPQHF; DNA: TGCAGCGTTGCATCCAGGGTGGGCAATCAGCCCCAGCATTTT
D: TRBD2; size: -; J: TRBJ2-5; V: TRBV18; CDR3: CVSSRAGGQETQYF; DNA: TGTGTCAGCTCACGAGCGGGGGGCCAGGAGACCCAGTACTTC
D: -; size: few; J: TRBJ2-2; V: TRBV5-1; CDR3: CASSLGPIGDTGELFF; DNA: TGCGCCAGCAGCTTGGGACCCATCGGAGACACCGGGGAGCTGTTTTTT
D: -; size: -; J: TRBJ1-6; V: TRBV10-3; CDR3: CAISAGTGNSPLHF; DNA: TGTGCCATCAGCGCCGGGACGGGAAATTCACCCCTCCACTTT
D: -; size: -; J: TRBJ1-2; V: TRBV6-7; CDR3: CASPPENNYGYTF; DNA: TGTGCCAGCCCGCCTGAGAACAACTATGGCTACACCTTC
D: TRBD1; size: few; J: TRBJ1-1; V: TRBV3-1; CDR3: CASSQAGTGNTEAFF; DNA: TGTGCCAGCAGCCAAGCCGGGACAGGGAACACTGAAGCTTTCTTT
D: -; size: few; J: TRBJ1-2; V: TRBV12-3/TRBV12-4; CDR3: CASSILQEGGYTF; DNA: TGTGCCAGCAGTATACTACAGGAGGGGGGCTACACCTTC
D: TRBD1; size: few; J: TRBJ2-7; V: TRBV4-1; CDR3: CASSTDRGRSEQYF; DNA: TGCGCCAGCAGCACAGACAGGGGAAGGTCCGAGCAGTACTTC
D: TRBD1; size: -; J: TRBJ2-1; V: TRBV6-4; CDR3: CASSEWPGQGRIGGNEQFF; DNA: TGTGCCAGCAGTGAATGGCCTGGACAGGGACGAATAGGGGGCAATGAGCAGTTCTTC
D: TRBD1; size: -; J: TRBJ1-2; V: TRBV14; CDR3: CASNHGQGYGYTF; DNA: TGTGCCAGCAACCACGGACAGGGCTATGGCTACACCTTC
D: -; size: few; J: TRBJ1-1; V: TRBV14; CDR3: CASSHRQRNTEAFF; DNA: TGTGCCAGCAGCCACAGACAGAGGAACACTGAAGCTTTCTTT
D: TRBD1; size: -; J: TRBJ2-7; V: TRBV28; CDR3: CASIPGTVSYEQYF; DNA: TGTGCCAGCATCCCCGGGACAGTCTCCTACGAGCAGTACTTC
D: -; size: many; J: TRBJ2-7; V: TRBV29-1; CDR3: CSAGDTLYEQYF; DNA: TGCAGCGCCGGGGACACCCTATACGAGCAGTACTTC
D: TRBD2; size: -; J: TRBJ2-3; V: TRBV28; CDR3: CASSFSSSGTGTDTQYF; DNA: TGTGCCAGCAGTTTTTCGTCTAGCGGGACGGGCACAGATACGCAGTATTTT
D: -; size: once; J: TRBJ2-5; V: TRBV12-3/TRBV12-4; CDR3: CASSRRTAPRGETQYF; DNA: TGTGCCAGCAGTCGGAGAACAGCGCCGAGAGGGGAGACCCAGTACTTC
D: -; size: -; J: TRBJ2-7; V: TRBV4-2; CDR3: CASSQASLYEEQYF; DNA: TGTGCCAGCAGCCAAGCGTCTTTGTACGAAGAGCAGTACTTC
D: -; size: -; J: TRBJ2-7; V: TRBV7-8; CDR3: CASSLGGRGIYEQYF; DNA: TGTGCCAGCAGCTTAGGGGGACGTGGAATTTACGAGCAGTACTTC
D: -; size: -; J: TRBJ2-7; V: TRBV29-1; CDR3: CSVWTEKGYEQYF; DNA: TGCAGCGTTTGGACAGAGAAAGGTTACGAGCAGTACTTC
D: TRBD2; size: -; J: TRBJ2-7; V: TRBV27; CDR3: CAGSPTGTSGSYEQYF; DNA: TGTGCCGGCAGTCCCACCGGGACTAGCGGATCCTACGAGCAGTACTTC
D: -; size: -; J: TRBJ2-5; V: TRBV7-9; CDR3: CASSLVLAAVQETQYF; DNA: TGTGCCAGCAGCTTAGTATTAGCAGCCGTCCAAGAGACCCAGTACTTC
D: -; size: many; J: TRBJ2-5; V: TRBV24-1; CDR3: CATSDLRGGETQYF; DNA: TGTGCCACCAGTGATTTAAGGGGTGGGGAGACCCAGTACTTC
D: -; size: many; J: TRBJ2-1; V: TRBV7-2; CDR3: CASSLAPPGPPSYNEQFF; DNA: TGTGCCAGCAGCTTAGCCCCACCCGGACCCCCTTCCTACAATGAGCAGTTCTTC
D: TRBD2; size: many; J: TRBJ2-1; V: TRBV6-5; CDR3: CASSYLLAGDPYNEQFF; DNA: TGTGCCAGCAGTTATCTGTTAGCGGGAGATCCCTACAATGAGCAGTTCTTC